This record looks at one TCR beta chain sequence and its context. The data belong to a study of blood T cell repertoires in COVID-19. Per germline, CDR1 MNHEY and CDR2 SVGEGT. This CDR3 has 14 amino acids. V was clipped by 5 bases and J by 4 bases; unmatched bases: 5. The data were produced by immunoSEQ multiplex PCR, yet TCRdb's version contains in-frame clones alone and is incomplete. The sample yields tens of thousands of clones, more than 80% seen once. V gene TRBV6-2 or TRBV6-3 combines with J gene TRBJ1-2, with TRBD1 matching over 9 bases. The clonotype comes from a man between 65 and 85 years old with active COVID-19. The sequenced sample consisted of peripheral blood. CDR3 amino acids: CASSDPGQGYGYTF. DNA of the CDR3: TGTGCCAGCAGTGATCCGGGACAGGGCTATGGCTACACCTTC.